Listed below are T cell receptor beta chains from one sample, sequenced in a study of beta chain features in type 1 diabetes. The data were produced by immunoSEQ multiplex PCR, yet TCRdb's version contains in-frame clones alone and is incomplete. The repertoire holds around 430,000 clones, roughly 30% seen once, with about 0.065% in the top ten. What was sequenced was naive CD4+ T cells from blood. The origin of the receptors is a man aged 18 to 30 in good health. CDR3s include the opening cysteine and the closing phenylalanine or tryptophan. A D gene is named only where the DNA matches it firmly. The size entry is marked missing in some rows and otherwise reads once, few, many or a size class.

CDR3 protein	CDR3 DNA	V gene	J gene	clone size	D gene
CASSSRTGAYEQYF	TGTGCCAGCAGCTCGCGGACAGGGGCCTACGAGCAGTACTTC	TRBV7-2	TRBJ2-7	NA	TRBD1
CASSRGQAGSNEKLFF	TGCGCCAGCAGCCGGGGACAGGCTGGGTCTAATGAAAAACTGTTTTTT	TRBV4-1	TRBJ1-4	NA	TRBD1
CASSIPVSGANVLTF	TGTGCCAGTAGTATCCCGGTGTCTGGGGCCAACGTCCTGACTTTC	TRBV19	TRBJ2-6	NA	NA
CSAGTPTEQYF	TGCAGTGCTGGGACGCCAACCGAGCAGTACTTC	TRBV20-1	TRBJ2-7	few	NA
CSVRQYNEQFF	TGCAGCGTTAGACAGTACAATGAGCAGTTCTTC	TRBV29-1	TRBJ2-1	NA	NA
CASSHGTGNYEQYF	TGTGCCAGCAGCCATGGGACAGGGAACTACGAGCAGTACTTC	TRBV7-9	TRBJ2-7	NA	TRBD1
CAITETSGIGEQYF	TGTGCCATCACCGAGACTAGCGGGATCGGGGAGCAGTACTTC	TRBV10-3	TRBJ2-7	few	TRBD2
CASSPTSGSEDTQYF	TGCGCCAGCAGCCCGACTAGCGGGAGTGAAGATACGCAGTATTTT	TRBV5-1	TRBJ2-3	NA	TRBD2
CAWRMMELYYGYTF	TGTGCCTGGAGGATGATGGAACTCTACTATGGCTACACCTTC	TRBV30	TRBJ1-2	few	NA
CASSVDPRLNGGYTF	TGTGCCAGCAGCGTAGATCCTCGCTTGAATGGAGGCTACACCTTC	TRBV9	TRBJ1-2	NA	NA
CSVWDGTGELFF	TGCAGCGTTTGGGACGGCACCGGGGAGCTGTTTTTT	TRBV29-1	TRBJ2-2	few	NA
CAWGVTDTQYF	TGTGCCTGGGGGGTCACAGATACGCAGTATTTT	TRBV30	TRBJ2-3	NA	NA
CASSLHRGHEQFF	TGTGCCAGCAGCCTCCACAGGGGGCATGAGCAGTTCTTC	TRBV7-8	TRBJ2-1	NA	TRBD1
CASSRNRDSSYEQYF	TGCGCCAGCAGCCGGAATCGGGACAGCTCCTACGAGCAGTACTTC	TRBV5-1	TRBJ2-7	NA	TRBD1
CAWGRGRNQPQHF	TGTGCCTGGGGCCGGGGACGCAATCAGCCCCAGCATTTT	TRBV30	TRBJ1-5	few	NA
CASILSGANVLTF	TGTGCCAGCATCCTCTCTGGGGCCAACGTCCTGACTTTC	TRBV6-1	TRBJ2-6	NA	NA
CASSPGTSGGTDTQYF	TGTGCCAGCAGTCCCGGGACTAGCGGGGGCACAGATACGCAGTATTTT	TRBV9	TRBJ2-3	NA	TRBD2
CASSFATGYNEQFF	TGTGCCAGCAGCTTTGCAACTGGTTACAATGAGCAGTTCTTC	TRBV7-2	TRBJ2-1	NA	NA
CASSDPGLKVGEQFF	TGTGCCAGTAGCGATCCCGGACTAAAAGTGGGTGAGCAGTTCTTC	TRBV19	TRBJ2-1	NA	NA
CASSLDTLNEYF	TGTGCCAGCAGCTTGGACACACTAAACGAGTACTTC	TRBV7-9	TRBJ2-7	NA	NA
CASSVGTAQETQYF	TGCGCCAGCAGCGTTGGGACGGCCCAAGAGACCCAGTACTTC	TRBV5-1	TRBJ2-5	NA	NA
CAWSANWASGRPGRGEQFF	TGTGCCTGGAGCGCCAATTGGGCCTCGGGACGCCCGGGGAGGGGTGAGCAGTTCTTC	TRBV30	TRBJ2-1	few	TRBD2
CASSQDGWPTGELFF	TGTGCCAGCAGCCAAGATGGCTGGCCCACCGGGGAGCTGTTTTTT	TRBV14	TRBJ2-2	NA	NA
CASSLAGSYEQYF	TGCGCCAGCAGCTTGGCGGGAAGCTACGAGCAGTACTTC	TRBV5-1	TRBJ2-7	few	NA
CASSPNSGRRDEQFF	TGTGCCAGCAGCCCCAATAGCGGGAGGCGGGATGAGCAGTTCTTC	TRBV7-2	TRBJ2-1	NA	TRBD2
CASSKDRVGKLFF	TGTGCCAGCAGTAAGGACAGGGTGGGGAAACTGTTTTTT	TRBV2	TRBJ1-4	NA	TRBD1
CASSGFMGADTQYF	TGTGCCAGCAGCGGTTTTATGGGGGCAGATACGCAGTATTTT	TRBV11-2	TRBJ2-3	few	NA
CASSLGSGQETQYF	TGCGCCAGCAGCTTGGGATCGGGCCAAGAGACCCAGTACTTC	TRBV5-1	TRBJ2-5	once	NA
CASTTGFYGYTF	TGTGCCAGCACGACAGGGTTCTATGGCTACACCTTC	TRBV2	TRBJ1-2	NA	TRBD1
CASSPPLGAKNIQYF	TGTGCCAGCTCACCACCACTGGGAGCCAAAAACATTCAGTACTTC	TRBV18	TRBJ2-4	few	NA
CAWRVRWESTDTQYF	TGTGCCTGGAGGGTTAGGTGGGAGTCAACAGATACGCAGTATTTT	TRBV30	TRBJ2-3	few	NA
CSGGFSYEQYF	TGCAGCGGGGGGTTTTCCTACGAGCAGTACTTC	TRBV29-1	TRBJ2-7	NA	NA
CASSPRLEFF	TGTGCCAGCAGCCCGCGACTAGAGTTCTTC	TRBV7-9	TRBJ2-1	NA	NA
CASSLEVRDTQYF	TGTGCCAGCAGCTTAGAAGTACGAGATACGCAGTATTTT	TRBV11-2	TRBJ2-3	NA	NA
CASGTGGLYEQYF	TGTGCCAGTGGAACAGGGGGGCTCTACGAGCAGTACTTC	TRBV19	TRBJ2-7	few	TRBD1
CASSPGGTGANVLTF	TGTGCCAGCAGTCCAGGGGGGACTGGGGCCAACGTCCTGACTTTC	TRBV25-1	TRBJ2-6	few	NA
CASSLGPRGGSYEQYF	TGTGCCAGCAGCTTAGGGCCACGAGGCGGGAGCTACGAGCAGTACTTC	TRBV7-2	TRBJ2-7	NA	TRBD2
CASSLEGGEQFF	TGCGCCAGCAGCCTGGAAGGAGGTGAGCAGTTCTTC	TRBV5-1	TRBJ2-1	NA	NA
CAWSRVRPRTQYF	TGTGCCTGGAGTCGTGTCCGTCCTCGTACGCAGTATTTT	TRBV30	TRBJ2-3	NA	NA
CAWSVEGQGEKLFF	TGTGCCTGGAGTGTGGAGGGGCAAGGTGAAAAACTGTTTTTT	TRBV30	TRBJ1-4	NA	NA
CAWSVWKGFMNTEAFF	TGTGCCTGGAGTGTTTGGAAAGGGTTTATGAACACTGAAGCTTTCTTT	TRBV30	TRBJ1-1	few	NA
CASSSGLAGAYEQFF	TGTGCCAGCAGCTCTGGACTAGCGGGAGCTTATGAGCAGTTCTTC	TRBV7-6	TRBJ2-1	few	TRBD2
CSVLRQGREQFF	TGCAGCGTCCTAAGACAGGGCCGAGAGCAGTTCTTC	TRBV29-1	TRBJ2-1	few	TRBD1
CASSRGTGLPLNTEAFF	TGTGCCAGTAGTAGGGGGACAGGGCTGCCATTGAACACTGAAGCTTTCTTT	TRBV19	TRBJ1-1	NA	TRBD1
CASCTTGLSTGELFF	TGTGCCAGTTGTACTACAGGGCTCTCCACCGGGGAGCTGTTTTTT	TRBV28	TRBJ2-2	NA	NA
CASSVTGQPQHF	TGTGCCAGCAGTGTAACGGGACAGCCCCAGCATTTT	TRBV2	TRBJ1-5	NA	NA
CASSSGRAGGTQYF	TGTGCCAGCAGCTCCGGTCGGGCGGGTGGTACGCAGTATTTT	TRBV7-2	TRBJ2-3	NA	NA
CASSPKGQGYEQYF	TGTGCCAGCTCACCCAAGGGACAGGGCTACGAGCAGTACTTC	TRBV18	TRBJ2-7	NA	TRBD1
CASSLPTGAQTDTQYF	TGTGCCAGCAGTTTACCGACAGGGGCGCAAACAGATACGCAGTATTTT	TRBV28	TRBJ2-3	NA	TRBD1
CASSLVGETLYEQYF	TGTGCCAGCAGCTTAGTCGGGGAGACACTCTACGAGCAGTACTTC	TRBV7-2	TRBJ2-7	few	NA
CASSAGTSSPGELFF	TGTGCCAGCAGCGCCGGGACTAGCTCGCCCGGGGAGCTGTTTTTT	TRBV5-4	TRBJ2-2	few	TRBD2
CASSEQGGEKLFF	TGTGCCAGTAGTGAGCAGGGTGGTGAAAAACTGTTTTTT	TRBV19	TRBJ1-4	few	NA
CASSQVGLAGGQETQYF	TGCGCCAGCAGCCAAGTGGGACTAGCGGGAGGGCAAGAGACCCAGTACTTC	TRBV4-1	TRBJ2-5	NA	TRBD2
CASSQDQGAGANVLTF	TGTGCCAGCTCACAAGATCAGGGTGCTGGGGCCAACGTCCTGACTTTC	TRBV18	TRBJ2-6	NA	NA
CASSLDRVGYEQYF	TGTGCCAGCAGTCTCGACAGGGTCGGCTACGAGCAGTACTTC	TRBV6-5	TRBJ2-7	NA	TRBD1
CAWGRDSNQPQHF	TGTGCCTGGGGCCGGGACAGCAATCAGCCCCAGCATTTT	TRBV30	TRBJ1-5	few	NA
CASSLVNRPNNYGYTF	TGTGCCAGCAGCTTGGTAAACAGGCCCAATAACTATGGCTACACCTTC	TRBV7-9	TRBJ1-2	NA	NA
CASSWGSYEQYF	TGTGCCAGCAGCTGGGGATCTTACGAGCAGTACTTC	TRBV14	TRBJ2-7	NA	NA
CAISGTSGRADYEQYF	TGTGCCATCAGTGGAACTAGCGGGAGGGCCGACTACGAGCAGTACTTC	TRBV10-3	TRBJ2-7	NA	TRBD2